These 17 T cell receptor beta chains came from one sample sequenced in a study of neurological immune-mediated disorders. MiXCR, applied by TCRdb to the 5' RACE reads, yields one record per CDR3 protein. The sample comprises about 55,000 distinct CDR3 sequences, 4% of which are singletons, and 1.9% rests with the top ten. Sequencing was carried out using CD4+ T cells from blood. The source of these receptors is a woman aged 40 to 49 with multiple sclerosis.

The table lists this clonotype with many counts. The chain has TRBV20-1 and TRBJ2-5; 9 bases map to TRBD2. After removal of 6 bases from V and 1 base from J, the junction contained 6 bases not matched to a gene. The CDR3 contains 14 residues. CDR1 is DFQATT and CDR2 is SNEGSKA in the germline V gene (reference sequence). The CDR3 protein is CSALAGAIQETQYF. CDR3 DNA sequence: TGCAGTGCCTTAGCGGGGGCTATCCAAGAGACCCAGTACTTC.

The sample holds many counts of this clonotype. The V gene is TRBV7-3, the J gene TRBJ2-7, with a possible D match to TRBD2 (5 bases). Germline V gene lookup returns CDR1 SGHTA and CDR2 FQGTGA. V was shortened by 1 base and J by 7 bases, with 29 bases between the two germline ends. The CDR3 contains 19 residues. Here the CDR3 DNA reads TGTGCCAGCAGCTTAATAAGGAATGAACTAGGCGACGGGCAGCGGGAGCAGTACTTC. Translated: CASSLIRNELGDGQREQYF. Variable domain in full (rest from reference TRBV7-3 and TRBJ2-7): GAGVSQTPSNKVTEKGKYVELRCDPISGHTALYWYRQSLGQGPEFLIYFQGTGAADDSGLPNDRFFAVRPEGSVSTLKIQRTERGDSAVYLCASSLIRNELGDGQREQYFGPGTRLTVT.

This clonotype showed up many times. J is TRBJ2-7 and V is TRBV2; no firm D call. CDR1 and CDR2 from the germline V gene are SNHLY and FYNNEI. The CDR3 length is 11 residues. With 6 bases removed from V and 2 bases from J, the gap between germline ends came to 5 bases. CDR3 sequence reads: CASSPTYEQYF. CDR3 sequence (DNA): TGTGCCAGCAGCCCCACCTACGAGCAGTACTTC.

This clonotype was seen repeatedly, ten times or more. The CDR3 region is CSGSTGGPYNEQFF. Written as DNA, the CDR3 is TGCAGTGGTTCGACAGGGGGACCCTACAATGAGCAGTTCTTC. The V call is TRBV20-1, the J call TRBJ2-1; TRBD1 aligns across 9 bases. The germline V gene encodes CDR1 DFQATT and CDR2 SNEGSKA (reference sequence). The length of the CDR3 is 14 residues. V lost 7 bases to trimming and J lost 2 bases; unmatched junction nucleotides: 6.

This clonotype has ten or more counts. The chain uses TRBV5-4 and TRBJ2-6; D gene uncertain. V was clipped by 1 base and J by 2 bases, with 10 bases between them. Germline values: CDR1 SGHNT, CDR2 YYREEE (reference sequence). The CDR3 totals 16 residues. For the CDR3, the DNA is TGTGCCAGCAGCTTGCCCTTAAGGACTGGGGCCAACGTCCTGACTTTC. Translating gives CASSLPLRTGANVLTF.

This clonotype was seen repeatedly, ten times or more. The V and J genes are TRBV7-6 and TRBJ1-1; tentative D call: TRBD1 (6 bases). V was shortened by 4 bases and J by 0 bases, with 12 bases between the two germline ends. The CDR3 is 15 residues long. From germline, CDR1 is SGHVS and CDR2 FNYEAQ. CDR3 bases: TGTGCCAGCAGCTCAACAGGGACGATGAACACTGAAGCTTTCTTT. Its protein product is CASSSTGTMNTEAFF.

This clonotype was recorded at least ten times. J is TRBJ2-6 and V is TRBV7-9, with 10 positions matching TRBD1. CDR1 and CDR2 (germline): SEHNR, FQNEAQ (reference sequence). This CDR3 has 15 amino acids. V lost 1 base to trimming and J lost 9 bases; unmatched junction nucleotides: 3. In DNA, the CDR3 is TGTGCCAGCAGCTTAGGGACAGGGGGTGTCAACGTCCTGACTTTC. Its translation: CASSLGTGGVNVLTF.

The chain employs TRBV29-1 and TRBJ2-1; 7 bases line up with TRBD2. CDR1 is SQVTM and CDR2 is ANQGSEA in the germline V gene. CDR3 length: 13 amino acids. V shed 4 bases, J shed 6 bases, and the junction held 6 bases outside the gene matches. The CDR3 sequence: CSVGEPSGNEQFF. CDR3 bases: TGCAGCGTTGGTGAGCCTAGCGGCAATGAGCAGTTCTTC.

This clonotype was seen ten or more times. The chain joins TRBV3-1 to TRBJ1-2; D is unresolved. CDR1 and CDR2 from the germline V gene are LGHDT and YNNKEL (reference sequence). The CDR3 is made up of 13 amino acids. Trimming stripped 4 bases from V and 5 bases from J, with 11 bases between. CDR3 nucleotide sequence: TGTGCCAGCAGCCGGGATACTATTTATGGCTACACCTTC. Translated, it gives CASSRDTIYGYTF. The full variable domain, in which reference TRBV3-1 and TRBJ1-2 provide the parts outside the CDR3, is DTAVSQTPKYLVTQMGNDKSIKCEQNLGHDTMYWYKQDSKKFLKIMFSYNNKELIINETVPNRFSPKSPDKAHLNLHINSLELGDSAVYFCASSRDTIYGYTFGSGTRLTVV.

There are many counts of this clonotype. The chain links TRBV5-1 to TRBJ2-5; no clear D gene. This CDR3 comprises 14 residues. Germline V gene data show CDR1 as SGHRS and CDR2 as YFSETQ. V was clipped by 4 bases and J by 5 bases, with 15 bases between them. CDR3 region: CASSMANHGETQYF. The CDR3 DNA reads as TGCGCCAGCAGCATGGCCAACCATGGTGAGACCCAGTACTTC.

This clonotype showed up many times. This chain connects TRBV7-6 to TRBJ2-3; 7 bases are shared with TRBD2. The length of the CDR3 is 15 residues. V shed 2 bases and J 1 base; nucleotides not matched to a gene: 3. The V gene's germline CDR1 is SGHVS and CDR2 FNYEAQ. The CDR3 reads CASSLMAGGTDTQYF. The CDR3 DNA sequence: TGTGCCAGCAGCTTAATGGCGGGGGGCACAGATACGCAGTATTTT.

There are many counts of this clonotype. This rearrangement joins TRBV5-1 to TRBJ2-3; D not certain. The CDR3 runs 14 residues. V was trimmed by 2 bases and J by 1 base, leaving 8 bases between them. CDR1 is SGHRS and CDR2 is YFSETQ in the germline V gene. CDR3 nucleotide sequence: TGCGCCAGCAGCTTCTCGTCCCGCACAGATACGCAGTATTTT. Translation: CASSFSSRTDTQYF. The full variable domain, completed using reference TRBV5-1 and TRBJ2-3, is KAGVTQTPRYLIKTRGQQVTLSCSPISGHRSVSWYQQTPGQGLQFLFEYFSETQRNKGNFPGRFSGRQFSNSRSEMNVSTLELGDSALYLCASSFSSRTDTQYFGPGTRLTVL.

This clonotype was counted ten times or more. The chain's CDR3 is CATSRVGTGQDYGYTF. The CDR3 DNA reads TGTGCCACCAGCAGAGTTGGGACGGGACAGGACTATGGCTACACCTTC. The chain employs TRBV15 and TRBJ1-2; TRBD1 aligns across 8 bases. Germline assignment: CDR1 LNHNV and CDR2 YYDKDF (reference sequence). V shed 1 base, J shed 3 bases, and the junction held 7 bases outside the gene matches. CDR3 length: 16 residues.

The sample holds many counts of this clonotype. CDR3 nucleotides: TGCGCCAGCAGCTTGTCCCAGACCACCGGGGAGCTGTTTTTT. Translation: CASSLSQTTGELFF. V usage is TRBV5-1 and J usage is TRBJ2-2, with unresolved D. The CDR3 length is 14 residues. V lost 1 base to trimming and J lost 4 bases, with 8 bases between them. The germline CDR1 and CDR2 sequences are SGHRS and YFSETQ.

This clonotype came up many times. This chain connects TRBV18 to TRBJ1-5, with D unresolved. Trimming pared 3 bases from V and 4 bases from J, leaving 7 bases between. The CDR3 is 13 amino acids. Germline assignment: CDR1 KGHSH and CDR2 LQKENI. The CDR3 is CASSPGQNQPQHF. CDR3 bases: TGTGCCAGCTCACCGGGCCAGAATCAGCCCCAGCATTTT.

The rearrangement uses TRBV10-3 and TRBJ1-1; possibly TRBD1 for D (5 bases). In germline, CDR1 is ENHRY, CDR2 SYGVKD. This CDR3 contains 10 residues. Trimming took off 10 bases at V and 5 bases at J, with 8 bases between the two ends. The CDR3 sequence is CATGGTEAFF. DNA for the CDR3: TGTGCCACCGGGGGGACTGAAGCTTTCTTT.

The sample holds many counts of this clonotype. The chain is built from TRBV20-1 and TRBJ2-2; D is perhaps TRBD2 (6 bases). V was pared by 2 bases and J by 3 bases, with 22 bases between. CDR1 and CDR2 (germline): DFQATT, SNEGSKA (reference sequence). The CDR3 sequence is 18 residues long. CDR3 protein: CSARSNLGPSGYTGELFF. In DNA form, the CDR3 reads TGCAGTGCTAGATCTAACCTGGGGCCCAGCGGGTACACCGGGGAGCTGTTTTTT.